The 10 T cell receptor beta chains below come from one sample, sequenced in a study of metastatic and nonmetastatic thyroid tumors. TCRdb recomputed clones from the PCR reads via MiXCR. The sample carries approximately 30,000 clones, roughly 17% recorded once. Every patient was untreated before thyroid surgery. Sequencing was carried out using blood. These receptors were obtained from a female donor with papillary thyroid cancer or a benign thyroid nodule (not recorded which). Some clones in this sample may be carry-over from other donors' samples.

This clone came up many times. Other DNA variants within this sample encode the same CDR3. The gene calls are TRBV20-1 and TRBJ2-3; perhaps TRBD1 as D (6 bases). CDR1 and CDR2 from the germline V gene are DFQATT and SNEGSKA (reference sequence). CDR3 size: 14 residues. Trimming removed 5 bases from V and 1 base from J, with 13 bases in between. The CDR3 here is CSALTRGGTDTQYF. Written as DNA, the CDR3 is TGCAGTGCTCTTACCAGGGGAGGCACAGATACGCAGTATTTT.

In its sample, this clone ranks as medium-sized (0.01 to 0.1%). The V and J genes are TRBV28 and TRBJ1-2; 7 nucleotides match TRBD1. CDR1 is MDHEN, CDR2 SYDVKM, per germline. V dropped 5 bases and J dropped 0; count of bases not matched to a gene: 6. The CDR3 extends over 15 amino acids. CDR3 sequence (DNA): TGTGCCAGCAGTCCATGGACAGGAACTAACTATGGCTACACCTTC. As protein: CASSPWTGTNYGYTF.

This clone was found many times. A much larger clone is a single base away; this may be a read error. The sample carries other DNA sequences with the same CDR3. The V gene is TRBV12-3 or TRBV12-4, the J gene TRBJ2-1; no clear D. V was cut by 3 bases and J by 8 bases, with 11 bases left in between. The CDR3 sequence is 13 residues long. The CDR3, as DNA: TGTGCCAGCAGTTTCCACTGGTCCGATGAGCAGTTCTTC. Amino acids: CASSFHWSDEQFF.

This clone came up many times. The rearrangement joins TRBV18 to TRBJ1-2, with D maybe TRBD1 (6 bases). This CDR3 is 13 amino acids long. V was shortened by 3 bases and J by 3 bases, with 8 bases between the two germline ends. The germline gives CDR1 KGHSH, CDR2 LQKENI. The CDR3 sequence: CASSPAGDYGYTF. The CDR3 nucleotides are TGTGCCAGCTCACCGGCAGGGGACTATGGCTACACCTTC.

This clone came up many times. CDR3 protein: CSANNGLAGLGEQFF. CDR3 nucleotide sequence: TGCAGTGCAAACAACGGACTAGCGGGTTTAGGTGAGCAGTTCTTC. The rearrangement links TRBV20-1 to TRBJ2-1; 11 nucleotides line up with TRBD2. V was clipped by 6 bases and J by 9 bases; unmatched bases: 13. Per the germline V gene, CDR1 is DFQATT and CDR2 is SNEGSKA (reference sequence). The CDR3 totals 15 residues.

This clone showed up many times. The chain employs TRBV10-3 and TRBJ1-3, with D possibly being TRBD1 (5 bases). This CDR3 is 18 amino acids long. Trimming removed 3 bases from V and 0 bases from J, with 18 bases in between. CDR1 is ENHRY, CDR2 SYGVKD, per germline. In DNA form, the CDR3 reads TGTGCCATCAGTGATGGGCAGGGAATACCCTTCTCTGGAAACACCATATATTTT. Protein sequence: CAISDGQGIPFSGNTIYF.

CDR3 DNA sequence: TGCAGTGCTAGAGCCCGAGCCGGCTACACCTTC. It codes for CSARARAGYTF. The chain is built from TRBV20-1 and TRBJ1-2, with D unclear. Trimming took 1 base from V and 8 from J, leaving 8 bases between them. From germline, CDR1 is DFQATT and CDR2 SNEGSKA (reference sequence). The CDR3 totals 11 residues.

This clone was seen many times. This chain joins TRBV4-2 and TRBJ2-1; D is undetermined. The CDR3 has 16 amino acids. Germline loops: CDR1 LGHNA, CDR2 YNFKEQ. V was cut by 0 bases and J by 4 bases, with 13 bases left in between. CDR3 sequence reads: CASSQDWGTVYNEQFF. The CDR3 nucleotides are TGTGCCAGCAGCCAAGATTGGGGTACTGTGTACAATGAGCAGTTCTTC.

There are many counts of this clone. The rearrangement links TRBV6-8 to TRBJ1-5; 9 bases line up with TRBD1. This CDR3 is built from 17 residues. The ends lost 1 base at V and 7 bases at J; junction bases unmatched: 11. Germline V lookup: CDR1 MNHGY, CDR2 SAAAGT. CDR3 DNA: TGTGCCAGCAGTTACTTGGGGGGGGGGACAGGGATCCAGCCCCAGCATTTT. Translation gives CASSYLGGGTGIQPQHF.

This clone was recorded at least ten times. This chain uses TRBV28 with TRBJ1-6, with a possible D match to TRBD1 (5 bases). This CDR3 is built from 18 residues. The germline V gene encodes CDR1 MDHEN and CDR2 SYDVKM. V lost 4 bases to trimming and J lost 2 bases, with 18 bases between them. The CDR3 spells CASSWGLGTYPYNSPLHF. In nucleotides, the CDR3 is TGTGCCAGCAGTTGGGGACTAGGAACGTACCCCTATAATTCACCCCTCCACTTT.